These 29 T cell receptor beta chains were all obtained from the same sample, sequenced in a study of shared clonotypes between healthy human individuals. Repertoires were generated with immunoSEQ multiplex PCR, while TCRdb's copy carries only in-frame clones and drops some. The data show about 520,000 clones, around 73% seen once. Sequencing was done on a sample of PBMCs. These TCRs come from a woman aged 35 to 49 in good health. Some clones in this sample may be carry-over from other donors' samples.

V is TRBV29-1 and J is TRBJ2-5; the match to TRBD2 covers 11 bases. Germline CDR1 is SQVTM and CDR2 is ANQGSEA. The CDR3 totals 15 residues. V was clipped by 8 bases and J by 5 bases; unmatched bases: 13. CDR3 residues: CSIYGPLAGDETQYF. The CDR3 bases are TGCAGCATCTACGGCCCACTAGCGGGAGATGAGACCCAGTACTTC.

This clone was counted once. This chain links TRBV18 with TRBJ2-1; D gene unclear. CDR1 is KGHSH and CDR2 is LQKENI in the germline V gene. Trimming pared 0 bases from V and 7 bases from J, leaving 13 bases between. The CDR3 sequence is 15 residues long. CDR3 sequence: CASSPPERVSNEQFF. CDR3 sequence (DNA): TGTGCCAGCTCACCACCGGAACGGGTGTCAAATGAGCAGTTCTTC.

The CDR3 here is CASRKLGLATGELFF. The CDR3 coding sequence is TGTGCCAGTAGAAAGTTGGGACTAGCTACCGGGGAGCTGTTTTTT. This rearrangement joins TRBV19 to TRBJ2-2; 9 nucleotides match TRBD2. After removal of 6 bases from V and 5 bases from J, the junction contained 7 bases not matched to a gene. The CDR3 runs 15 residues. Germline V CDR1 and CDR2: LNHDA, SQIVND (reference sequence). The full variable domain, with the rest looked up from reference TRBV19 and TRBJ2-2, is DGGITQSPKYLFRKEGQNVTLSCEQNLNHDAMYWYRQDPGQGLRLIYYSQIVNDFQKGDIAEGYSVSREKKESFPLTVTSAQKNPTAFYLCASRKLGLATGELFFGEGSRLTVL.

This chain connects TRBV2 to TRBJ2-5; D is possibly TRBD1 or TRBD2 (5 bases each). The germline V gene encodes CDR1 SNHLY and CDR2 FYNNEI. The CDR3 consists of 12 residues. The V and J ends lost 8 bases and 3 bases respectively, with 10 bases between them. CDR3 sequence reads: CASGWGKETQYF. CDR3 sequence (DNA): TGTGCCAGCGGTTGGGGGAAAGAGACCCAGTACTTC. Variable domain in full (rest from reference TRBV2 and TRBJ2-5): EPEVTQTPSHQVTQMGQEVILRCVPISNHLYFYWYRQILGQKVEFLVSFYNNEISEKSEIFDDQFSVERPDGSNFTLKIRSTKLEDSAMYFCASGWGKETQYFGPGTRLLVL.

For this clone: This may arise from a read error, as a much more abundant clone is one base away. The V and J genes are TRBV6-6 and TRBJ2-2, with D tentatively TRBD1 or TRBD2 (6 bases each). Germline CDR1 and CDR2: MNHNY and SVGAGI (reference sequence). CDR3 length: 15 residues. In DNA form, the CDR3 reads TGTGCCGGCAGTATGACAGGAGGGGACACCGGGGAGCTGTTTTTT. It encodes CAGSMTGGDTGELFF.

The V and J genes are TRBV4-1 and TRBJ2-5; tentative D call: TRBD1 (5 bases). The CDR3 is 14 residues long. The V end was cut by 1 base, the J end by 4 bases, with 10 bases between. CDR1 is MGHRA and CDR2 is YSYEKL in the germline V gene. DNA of the CDR3: TGCGCCAGCAGCCAAGGCCCAGGGCGAGAGACCCAGTACTTC. Translating it yields CASSQGPGRETQYF.

Only a few counts were recorded for this clone. The chain joins TRBV5-4 to TRBJ2-4; TRBD2 agrees at 9 bases. The CDR3 runs 14 residues. From germline, CDR1 is SGHNT and CDR2 YYREEE (reference sequence). V lost 4 bases, J lost 5 bases, and 4 bases stayed unmatched. The CDR3, as DNA: TGTGCCAGCAGCGTAAGACTAGCGGAAAACATTCAGTACTTC. Encoded protein: CASSVRLAENIQYF. The whole variable domain, filled in from reference TRBV5-4 and TRBJ2-4, reads ETGVTQSPTHLIKTRGQQVTLRCSSQSGHNTVSWYQQALGQGPQFIFQYYREEENGRGNFPPRFSGLQFPNYSSELNVNALELDDSALYLCASSVRLAENIQYFGAGTRLSVL.

The chain couples TRBV15 to TRBJ2-4; D may correspond to TRBD1 or TRBD2 (5 bases each). Germline V gives CDR1 LNHNV, CDR2 YYDKDF (reference sequence). This CDR3 has 17 amino acids. The V and J ends lost 0 bases and 4 bases respectively, with 16 bases between them. CDR3 loop: CATSRDRGDGGKNIQYF. CDR3 DNA: TGTGCCACCAGCAGAGATCGAGGGGACGGCGGAAAAAACATTCAGTACTTC.

J is TRBJ2-7 and V is TRBV5-1; 8 nucleotides match TRBD2. The J segment lost 3 bases and the V segment lost 0 bases, leaving 5 bases of the junction unmatched. The CDR3 extends over 15 amino acids. Germline CDR1 is SGHRS and CDR2 is YFSETQ. The CDR3 region is CASSLGLANRYEQYF. CDR3 nucleotide sequence: TGCGCCAGCAGCTTGGGACTAGCGAATCGCTACGAGCAGTACTTC. Together with reference TRBV5-1 and TRBJ2-7, the CDR3 gives the full variable domain: KAGVTQTPRYLIKTRGQQVTLSCSPISGHRSVSWYQQTPGQGLQFLFEYFSETQRNKGNFPGRFSGRQFSNSRSEMNVSTLELGDSALYLCASSLGLANRYEQYFGPGTRLTVT.

This chain links TRBV19 with TRBJ2-3, with 9 nucleotides matching TRBD1. The CDR3 is 14 residues long. The germline V gene has CDR1 LNHDA and CDR2 SQIVND (reference sequence). V was clipped by 3 bases and J by 6 bases; unmatched bases: 4. CDR3 coding DNA: TGTGCCAGTAGTATGGGGACAGGGATTGATACGCAGTATTTT. Translated: CASSMGTGIDTQYF.

CDR3 nucleotides: TGTGCCAGCAGCCACGATACTAGCGGGAGTTACGAGCAGTACTTC. It is translated as CASSHDTSGSYEQYF. V usage is TRBV7-2 and J usage is TRBJ2-7; TRBD2 matches at 11 bases. The V and J ends lost 5 bases and 4 bases, in that order; junction bases with no gene match: 7. Germline values: CDR1 SGHTA, CDR2 FQGNSA. The CDR3 covers 15 residues.

This clone occurred once. A far larger clone is off by one base, so a read error is likely. The same CDR3 can be traced to other DNA sequences in this sample. V is TRBV7-2 and J is TRBJ2-7; a weak D match, TRBD2 (5 bases). CDR1 is SGHTA and CDR2 is FQGNSA in the germline V gene. This CDR3 is 15 amino acids long. The CDR3 DNA is TGTGCCAGCAGCTTCGACCCTACTAGTTCCTACGAGCAGTACTTT. This gives the protein CASSFDPTSSYEQYF. The entire variable domain, with the rest obtained from reference TRBV7-2 and TRBJ2-7, is as follows: GAGVSQSPSNKVTEKGKDVELRCDPISGHTALYWYRQSLGQGLEFLIYFQGNSAPDKSGLPSDRFSAERTGGSVSTLTIQRTQQEDSAVYLCASSFDPTSSYEQYFGPGTRLTVT.

V usage is TRBV6-1 and J usage is TRBJ2-2; 14 bases match TRBD2. CDR3 length equals 18 residues. CDR1 is MNHNS, CDR2 SASEGT, per germline. Losses at the gene ends were 1 base for V and 8 bases for J; bases not matched to a gene: 9. Here the CDR3 reads CASSEVETSGRARGELFF. DNA for the CDR3: TGTGCCAGCAGTGAAGTGGAGACTAGCGGGAGGGCCCGAGGGGAGCTGTTTTTT.

This clone has only a few counts. V gene TRBV5-4 combines with J gene TRBJ1-5; D gene unclear. This CDR3 is 12 amino acids long. CDR1 and CDR2 from the germline V gene are SGHNT and YYREEE (reference sequence). V lost 4 bases to trimming and J lost 7 bases, with 9 bases between them. DNA of the CDR3: TGTGCCAGCAGCCTAGATAAACAGCCCCAGCATTTT. Translation gives CASSLDKQPQHF.

The rearrangement joins TRBV30 to TRBJ1-1, with D perhaps matching TRBD1 (6 bases). Germline CDR1 reads GTSNPN; CDR2 reads SVGIG (reference sequence). With 1 base removed from V and 2 bases from J, the gap between germline ends came to 8 bases. CDR3 length equals 13 residues. CDR3 in DNA: TGTGCCTGGAGTGGGACAGTCAACACTGAAGCTTTCTTT. Protein product: CAWSGTVNTEAFF.

The chain recombines TRBV5-1 with TRBJ2-3; TRBD1 matches 9 bases. The CDR3 has 13 residues. Germline CDR1 reads SGHRS; CDR2 reads YFSETQ. Trimming at V came to 7 bases and at J to 2 bases, leaving 2 bases not matched to a gene. Here the CDR3 reads CASRDRATDTQYF. The CDR3 DNA reads as TGCGCCAGCCGGGACAGGGCCACAGATACGCAGTATTTT.

Comments on this clone: Other nucleotide sequences in the sample specify the same CDR3. CDR3 amino acids: CASSEGMGQGTYEQYF. CDR3 in DNA: TGTGCCAGCAGTGAAGGAATGGGACAGGGGACCTACGAGCAGTACTTC. The genes are TRBV6-1 and TRBJ2-7; 10 bases are shared with TRBD1. CDR3 length: 16 residues. The J segment lost 2 bases and the V segment lost 1 base, leaving 5 bases of the junction unmatched. Germline CDR1 reads MNHNS; CDR2 reads SASEGT.

As for this clone: The same CDR3 also results from other DNA sequences found in this sample. The chain carries TRBV9 and TRBJ2-5, with 14 bases aligning to TRBD2. The CDR3 loop spans 17 amino acids. Per the germline V gene, CDR1 is SGDLS and CDR2 is YYNGEE. V shed 2 bases, J shed 5 bases, and the junction held 8 bases outside the gene matches. CDR3 sequence reads: CASSVSGTSGSGETQYF. The CDR3 DNA sequence: TGTGCCAGCAGCGTCTCCGGGACTAGCGGGAGTGGGGAGACCCAGTACTTC.

This chain joins TRBV6-6 and TRBJ2-7, with D tentatively TRBD1 (5 bases). Germline loops: CDR1 MNHNY, CDR2 SVGAGI (reference sequence). V lost 2 bases to trimming and J lost 9 bases, with 23 bases between them. The CDR3 is 16 residues long. The CDR3 loop is CASSYIKGLSPGPQYF. The CDR3 DNA reads as TGTGCCAGCAGTTACATCAAGGGGCTATCCCCCGGACCGCAGTACTTC.

The chain links TRBV6-5 to TRBJ1-1; tentatively, D is TRBD1 (5 bases). The CDR3 is made up of 15 amino acids. V lost 7 bases, J lost 0 bases, and 15 bases lay in between. From germline, CDR1 is MNHEY and CDR2 SVGAGI. DNA for the CDR3: TGTGCCAGCAAAAGGGACGTAAGGATGAACACTGAAGCTTTCTTT. Its translation is CASKRDVRMNTEAFF.

The V and J genes are TRBV7-8 and TRBJ1-5, with 10 nucleotides matching TRBD1. The trim removed 1 base at V and 5 bases at J, leaving 2 bases unmatched. CDR1 is SGHVS and CDR2 is FQNEAQ in the germline V gene. The CDR3 contains 15 residues. The CDR3 DNA reads as TGTGCCAGCAGCTTAGGGACAGGGGGTGATCAGCCCCAGCATTTT. This encodes CASSLGTGGDQPQHF.

In nucleotides, the CDR3 is TGTGCCAGCAGCTTTGCGGGGCGGTCTTACGAGCAGTACTTC. Translation gives CASSFAGRSYEQYF. The chain combines TRBV5-4 with TRBJ2-7; TRBD2 is a possible D gene (6 bases). Trimming cost V 2 bases and J 4 bases, with 13 bases left between them. The CDR3 is made up of 14 amino acids. CDR1 SGHNT and CDR2 YYREEE come from the germline V gene (reference sequence).

The chain uses TRBV14 and TRBJ2-1; D might be TRBD1 or TRBD2, each matching 6 bases. The CDR3 totals 16 residues. V was shortened by 0 bases and J by 4 bases, with 13 bases between the two germline ends. Looked up from germline, CDR1 is SGHDN and CDR2 is FVKESK. This CDR3 reads CASSQDRGQIYNEQFF. The CDR3 DNA follows: TGTGCCAGCAGCCAAGATCGGGGGCAGATATACAATGAGCAGTTCTTC.

The CDR3 sequence is CASSPQGWGGVEQYF. CDR3 sequence (DNA): TGTGCCAGCAGTCCACAGGGCTGGGGAGGGGTGGAGCAGTACTTC. The chain couples TRBV5-6 to TRBJ2-7; a possible D gene is TRBD2 (7 bases). V lost 5 bases and J lost 7, with 22 bases in between. Germline V gene lookup returns CDR1 SGHDT and CDR2 YYEEEE. This CDR3 spans 15 amino acids.

This chain uses TRBV5-4 with TRBJ2-7, with D maybe TRBD2 (6 bases). Trimming stripped 4 bases from V and 6 bases from J, with 17 bases between. The CDR3 is 14 amino acids. CDR1 and CDR2 from the germline V gene are SGHNT and YYREEE (reference sequence). The DNA of the CDR3 is TGTGCCAGCAGCCGAATCGGGAGTCTGTCCGAGCAGTACTTC. Translation gives CASSRIGSLSEQYF. Full variable domain (missing parts from reference TRBV5-4 and TRBJ2-7): ETGVTQSPTHLIKTRGQQVTLRCSSQSGHNTVSWYQQALGQGPQFIFQYYREEENGRGNFPPRFSGLQFPNYSSELNVNALELDDSALYLCASSRIGSLSEQYFGPGTRLTVT.

This clone was counted a few times. The CDR3 DNA reads TGTGCCAGCTCCCGGGACAGCAATCAGCCCCAGCATTTT. Encoded protein: CASSRDSNQPQHF. The chain combines TRBV19 with TRBJ1-5, with a possible D match to TRBD1 (5 bases). Germline V gene lookup returns CDR1 LNHDA and CDR2 SQIVND (reference sequence). There are 13 residues in the CDR3. The ends were cut back, 9 bases at V and 1 base at J, with 10 bases in the middle.

The chain combines TRBV7-3 with TRBJ2-7; D not resolved. The germline V gene encodes CDR1 SGHTA and CDR2 FQGTGA. The CDR3 loop spans 12 amino acids. Trimming stripped 5 bases from V and 4 bases from J, with 9 bases between. The CDR3 bases are TGTGCCAGCAGCGCCAAGCCATACGAGCAGTACTTC. Encoded protein: CASSAKPYEQYF. The full variable domain, its missing parts supplied by reference TRBV7-3 and TRBJ2-7, is GAGVSQTPSNKVTEKGKYVELRCDPISGHTALYWYRQSLGQGPEFLIYFQGTGAADDSGLPNDRFFAVRPEGSVSTLKIQRTERGDSAVYLCASSAKPYEQYFGPGTRLTVT.

The chain is built from TRBV5-1 and TRBJ2-3, with D possibly matching TRBD1 (5 bases). Germline CDR1 and CDR2: SGHRS and YFSETQ. The V end lost 1 base, the J end lost 2 bases, and 11 bases lay between the germline ends. The CDR3 runs 15 residues. The CDR3 loop reads CASSLQGANTDTQYF. In DNA form, the CDR3 reads TGCGCCAGCAGCTTGCAAGGGGCAAACACAGATACGCAGTATTTT.

This clone appeared many times. The rearrangement joins TRBV29-1 to TRBJ2-7; 7 bases match TRBD1. This CDR3 spans 11 amino acids. Per the germline V gene, CDR1 is SQVTM and CDR2 is ANQGSEA. The V segment lost 3 bases and the J segment 5 bases; nucleotides outside the gene matches: 1. CDR3: CSVETGHEQYF. CDR3 bases: TGCAGCGTTGAGACAGGGCACGAGCAGTACTTC.